Given below is one T cell receptor (beta chain) in context. Repertoires were generated with immunoSEQ multiplex PCR, while TCRdb's copy carries only in-frame clones and drops some. This table holds about 67,000 clones, 80% to 95% found once. This entry comes from a study of T cell changes during pregnancy in multiple sclerosis. CDR1 is LNHDA, CDR2 SQIVND, per germline (reference sequence). The junction had 13 bases not matched to a gene; V was cut back by 5 bases and J by 2 bases. This CDR3 has 17 residues. The chain carries TRBV19 and TRBJ2-3; 7 bases fit TRBD1. Source: peripheral blood, taken in the first trimester of pregnancy. This TCR was recovered from a female donor in good health, enrolled as a control in a pregnancy study. CDR3 bases: TGTGCCAGTAGTCCGGACAGGTTTAGAGGCAACACAGATACGCAGTATTTT. Its translation is CASSPDRFRGNTDTQYF.